This T cell receptor beta chain derives from a study of CD8+CD57+ T cells in acquired aplastic anemia. This clonotype was observed a single time. Patients picked for sequencing had shown CD8+CD57+ cell expansion detected by flow cytometry. A severe acquired aplastic anemia diagnosis applied to all patients. The V and J ends lost 10 bases and 5 bases, in that order; junction bases with no gene match: 14. The length of the CDR3 is 15 residues. Looked up from germline, CDR1 is ENHRY and CDR2 is SYGVKD. Profiling of TCR beta VDJ combinations and CDR3 sequences used genomic DNA as template. TCRdb ran MiXCR on the reads and lists one entry per CDR3 protein. The table lists approximately 300,000 distinct CDR3 sequences, roughly 53% of them singletons.

V gene TRBV10-3 combines with J gene TRBJ2-1, with 7 bases aligning to TRBD2. The specimen was sorted CD4+, CD8+, or CD8+CD57+ T cells (not recorded which) from PBMCs. This receptor was obtained from a human donor with aplastic anemia. CDR3 in DNA: TGTGCCACCACCTCACCCGGCGGGGGAGACAATGAGCAGTTCTTC. It is translated as CATTSPGGGDNEQFF.